The present TCR beta chain was sequenced within a study of blood T cell repertoires in COVID-19. Looking at the study overall: The analysed material was cDNA or gDNA that came from T cells, B-cell-depleted T cells, or PBMCs.

Someone with COVID-19 had been met by exposed participants within 2 weeks before study entry. Assay: immunoSEQ multiplex PCR; the TCRdb copy retains only in-frame clones and omits some. The data show 200,000 to 250,000 clones, 75% to 90% seen once. The sequence was collected from a man aged 45 to 65 who had been exposed to COVID-19. The material sequenced was PBMCs or T cells enriched from blood (not recorded which).

The CDR3 sequence: CASSMPGKFWSEQFF. The DNA of the CDR3 is TGTGCCAGTAGTATGCCCGGGAAATTCTGGAGCGAGCAGTTCTTC. The chain joins TRBV19 to TRBJ2-1, with D possibly being TRBD2 (5 bases). The length of the CDR3 is 15 residues. CDR1 LNHDA and CDR2 SQIVND come from the germline V gene (reference sequence). With 3 bases removed from V and 10 bases from J, the gap between germline ends came to 19 bases.